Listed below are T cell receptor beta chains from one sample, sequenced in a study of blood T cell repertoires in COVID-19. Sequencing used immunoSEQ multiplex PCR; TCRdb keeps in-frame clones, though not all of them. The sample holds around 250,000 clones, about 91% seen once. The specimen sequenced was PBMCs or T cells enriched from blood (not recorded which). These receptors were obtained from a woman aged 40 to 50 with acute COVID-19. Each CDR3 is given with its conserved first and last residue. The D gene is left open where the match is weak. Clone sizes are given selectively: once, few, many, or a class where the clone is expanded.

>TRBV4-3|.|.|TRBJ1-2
CASSPSTRVNYGYTF
TGCGCCAGCAGCCCCAGTACCAGGGTGAACTATGGCTACACCTTC
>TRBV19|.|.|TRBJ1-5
CASSIGGVAGLLYGNQPQHF
TGTGCCAGTAGTATAGGGGGGGTAGCCGGACTATTATACGGCAATCAGCCCCAGCATTTT
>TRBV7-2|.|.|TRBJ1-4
CASSLEGQGPEKLFF
TGTGCCAGCAGCTTAGAGGGGCAGGGCCCCGAAAAACTGTTTTTT
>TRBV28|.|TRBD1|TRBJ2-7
CASSSGQGYEQYF
TGTGCCAGCAGTTCGGGACAGGGTTACGAGCAGTACTTC
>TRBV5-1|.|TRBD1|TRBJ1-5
CASSRGTGEPQHF
TGCGCCAGCAGCCGAGGGACAGGGGAGCCCCAGCATTTT
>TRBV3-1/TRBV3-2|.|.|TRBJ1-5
CASSQDFGVGVQPQHF
TGTGCCAGCAGCCAAGATTTCGGGGTAGGTGTTCAGCCCCAGCATTTT
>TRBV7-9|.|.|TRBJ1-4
CASSLVRGVGATNEKLFF
TGTGCCAGCAGCTTAGTCCGTGGGGTGGGGGCGACTAATGAAAAACTGTTTTTT
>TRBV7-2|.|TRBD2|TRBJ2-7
CASSLGRSGSIYEQYF
TGTGCCAGCAGCTTAGGGCGGAGCGGGAGCATTTACGAGCAGTACTTC
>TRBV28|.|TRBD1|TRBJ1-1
CASGTAMNTEAFF
TGTGCCAGCGGGACAGCCATGAACACTGAAGCTTTCTTT
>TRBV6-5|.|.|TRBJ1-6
CASSNRDMGPPLHF
TGTGCCAGCAGTAACCGGGACATGGGCCCACCCCTCCACTTT
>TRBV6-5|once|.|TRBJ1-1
CASRRDLHTEAFF
TGTGCCAGCCGCAGGGACTTGCACACTGAAGCTTTCTTT